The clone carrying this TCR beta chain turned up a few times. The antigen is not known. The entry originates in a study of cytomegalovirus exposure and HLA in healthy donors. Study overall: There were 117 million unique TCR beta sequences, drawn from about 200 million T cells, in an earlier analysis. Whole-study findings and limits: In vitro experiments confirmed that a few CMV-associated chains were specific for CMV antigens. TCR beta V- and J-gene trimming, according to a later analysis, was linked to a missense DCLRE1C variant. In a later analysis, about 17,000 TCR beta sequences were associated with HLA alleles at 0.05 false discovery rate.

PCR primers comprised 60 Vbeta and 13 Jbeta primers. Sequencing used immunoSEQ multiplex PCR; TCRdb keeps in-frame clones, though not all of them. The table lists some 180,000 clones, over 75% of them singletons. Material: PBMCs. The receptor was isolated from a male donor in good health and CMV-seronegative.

This chain's CDR3 is CASSQGGINPNYGYTF. The CDR3 region has the DNA TGCGCCAGCAGCCAAGGGGGCATTAACCCTAACTATGGCTACACCTTC. The rearrangement uses TRBV4-3 and TRBJ1-2; D perhaps matches TRBD1 (5 bases). This CDR3 has 16 amino acids. Germline assignment: CDR1 LGHNA and CDR2 YSLEER. Trimming took off 1 base at V and 0 bases at J, with 12 bases between the two ends.